This T cell receptor (beta chain) was identified during a study of T cell clonotyping in hematopoietic cell transplantation. Study-wide results and caveats: Without cell sorting, CD4 versus CD8 contributions remain unresolved. Broader posttransplant TCR repertoire diversity was predicted by graft donor and pretransplant recipient Inverse Simpson Index values.

Profiled with immunoSEQ multiplex PCR; TCRdb holds only in-frame clones, not every one. Of 25,000 to 35,000 clones in the sample, just over 90% were seen once. Remarks on this clone: Its antigen remains unidentified.

Germline CDR1 reads LGHNA; CDR2 reads YNFKEQ. V was trimmed by 1 base and J by 0 bases, leaving 13 bases between them. This CDR3 is 16 amino acids long. Time point: recipient sample about 28 days before transplant, after cytoreduction. The J gene is TRBJ2-7, the V gene TRBV4-2, with D possibly called TRBD1 or TRBD2 (5 bases each). The sequencing here drew on peripheral blood mononuclear cells, taken before stem cell transplant. The source is a man aged 50-59 years with acute myeloid leukemia. Some clones in this sample may be carry-over from other donors' samples. CDR3 region: CASSQGPSGSSYEQYF. As DNA, the CDR3 is TGTGCCAGCAGCCAAGGCCCGTCAGGGAGCTCCTACGAGCAGTACTTC.